These 26 T cell receptor beta chains came from one sample sequenced in a study of post-analysis software for immune sequencing data. The study's findings and limits: TRBV5-6, TRBV5-1 and TRBV20-1 were among roughly 5 TRBV segments more frequent in patients than controls.

These TCRs are of unknown antigen specificity. Sequencing libraries made from TCR beta cDNA carried unique molecular identifiers. TCRdb fed the PCR reads into MiXCR, producing one record per CDR3 protein. The sample carries fewer than 900,000 distinct CDR3 sequences, 46% recorded once. What was sequenced was blood. These receptors came from a girl aged 5 to 17 with multiple sclerosis.

The chain carries TRBV4-2 and TRBJ2-3; D is unresolved. The germline V gene encodes CDR1 LGHNA and CDR2 YNFKEQ. V lost 0 bases, J lost 1 base, and 8 bases lay in between. The CDR3 loop spans 15 amino acids. DNA of the CDR3: TGTGCCAGCAGCCAAGATCGACTCGGCACAGATACGCAGTATTTT. Translating gives CASSQDRLGTDTQYF.

This chain connects TRBV12-3 or TRBV12-4 to TRBJ2-4; 7 bases match TRBD1. The V segment lost 0 bases and the J segment 8 bases; nucleotides outside the gene matches: 4. The CDR3 extends over 14 amino acids. CDR3 coding DNA: TGTGCCAGCAGTTTAGCCAGTCAGGGGGACATTCAGTACTTC. Translated: CASSLASQGDIQYF.

V gene TRBV29-1 combines with J gene TRBJ2-3; D is tentatively TRBD1 or TRBD2 (5 bases each). There are 14 residues in the CDR3. CDR1 SQVTM and CDR2 ANQGSEA come from the germline V gene. V shed 4 bases and J shed 4 bases, with 15 bases lying between them. The CDR3 reads CSVVGDQAADTQYF. The CDR3 coding sequence is TGCAGCGTTGTCGGGGACCAAGCGGCAGATACGCAGTATTTT.

This chain links TRBV24-1 with TRBJ1-5, with 7 bases that match TRBD1. The germline CDR1 and CDR2 sequences are KGHDR and SFDVKD. The V gene end was trimmed by 5 bases and the J gene end by 6 bases; junction bases not matched to a gene: 3. The CDR3 is 13 residues long. The CDR3, as DNA: TGTGCCACCAGTGCTGACAGGGCTCAGCCCCAGCATTTT. Its translation is CATSADRAQPQHF.

On this clonotype itself: A read error may produce the germline difference seen at one junction end. The chain employs TRBV6-2 or TRBV6-3 and TRBJ2-1; no firm D call. The CDR3 covers 12 residues. Germline V gives CDR1 MNHEY, CDR2 SVGEGT. The CDR3 reads CAGSYSQDEQFF. The DNA for the CDR3 is TGTGCCGGCAGTTACTCCCAGGATGAGCAGTTCTTC.

This clonotype was observed a few times. The V and J genes are TRBV12-3 or TRBV12-4 and TRBJ2-1; 9 positions agree with TRBD1. V gave up 5 bases and J gave up 10 bases; unmatched junction bases: 12. The CDR3 is 15 residues long. The CDR3 here is CASSVPGQGSSEQFF. Here the CDR3 DNA reads TGTGCCAGCAGTGTACCGGGACAGGGATCAAGCGAGCAGTTCTTC.

This chain joins TRBV27 and TRBJ2-6, with 7 nucleotides matching TRBD2. With V trimmed by 1 base and J by 0 bases, 9 bases remained unmatched. In germline, CDR1 is MNHEY, CDR2 SMNVEV (reference sequence). The CDR3 has 19 amino acids. CDR3 nucleotides: TGTGCCAGCAGTTTATGTCGGGGACTACCCTGCTCTGGGGCCAACGTCCTGACTTTC. This sequence encodes CASSLCRGLPCSGANVLTF.

The chain carries TRBV20-1 and TRBJ1-6, with 7 positions matching TRBD1. This CDR3 spans 14 amino acids. V was clipped by 0 bases and J by 10 bases; unmatched bases: 6. The germline V gene has CDR1 DFQATT and CDR2 SNEGSKA (reference sequence). CDR3 loop: CSARDDRADSPLHF. DNA for the CDR3: TGCAGTGCTAGAGACGACAGGGCGGACTCACCCCTCCACTTT.

This clonotype was seen a few times. The rearrangement uses TRBV4-1 and TRBJ2-1; 10 nucleotides align to TRBD2. CDR1 and CDR2 (germline): MGHRA, YSYEKL. Trimming removed 3 bases from V and 4 bases from J; junction bases left unmatched: 9. The CDR3 loop spans 17 amino acids. The CDR3 spells CASSQEGLAEGYNEQFF. Here the CDR3 DNA reads TGCGCCAGCAGCCAGGAAGGACTAGCGGAGGGATACAATGAGCAGTTCTTC.

The J gene is TRBJ1-2, the V gene TRBV28; tentatively, D is TRBD1 (6 bases). The CDR3 runs 17 residues. CDR1 is MDHEN, CDR2 SYDVKM, per germline. V shed 7 bases and J shed 3 bases, with 24 bases lying between them. The CDR3 here is CASIKRAGRDKDYGYTF. The DNA of the CDR3 is TGTGCCAGCATTAAAAGGGCGGGCAGGGACAAGGACTATGGCTACACCTTC.

J is TRBJ2-1 and V is TRBV6-6, with 7 bases lining up with TRBD2. The CDR3 totals 15 residues. Germline assignment: CDR1 MNHNY and CDR2 SVGAGI (reference sequence). Trimming took 0 bases from V and 8 from J; bases not matched to a gene: 7. CDR3 bases: TGTGCCAGCAGTTACTCGCGGGGAGGGATATATGAGCAGTTCTTC. It encodes CASSYSRGGIYEQFF.

This chain uses TRBV14 with TRBJ2-7; the match to TRBD2 covers 10 bases. With 2 bases clipped from V and 2 bases from J, the junction kept 3 bases outside the gene matches. This CDR3 comprises 15 residues. The germline V gene encodes CDR1 SGHDN and CDR2 FVKESK. The CDR3 nucleotides are TGTGCCAGCAGCCAATCTAGCGGGAGAACCTACGAGCAGTACTTC. It encodes CASSQSSGRTYEQYF. Filled out from reference TRBV14 and TRBJ2-7, the complete variable domain reads EAGVTQFPSHSVIEKGQTVTLRCDPISGHDNLYWYRRVMGKEIKFLLHFVKESKQDESGMPNNRFLAERTGGTYSTLKVQPAELEDSGVYFCASSQSSGRTYEQYFGPGTRLTVT.

The gene calls are TRBV2 and TRBJ2-3; D unclear. V lost 2 bases and J 6 bases, leaving 15 bases between the germline ends. The V gene's germline CDR1 is SNHLY and CDR2 FYNNEI. The CDR3 runs 15 residues. For the CDR3, the DNA is TGTGCCAGCAGTGAAACCCCGGACCCCAGTGATACGCAGTATTTT. This sequence encodes CASSETPDPSDTQYF.

The rearrangement uses TRBV11-2 and TRBJ2-1; a weak D match, TRBD2 (5 bases). This CDR3 region has 16 residues. Between the trimmed V and J ends, which lost 4 bases and 0 bases, there was a span of 13 bases. Per germline, CDR1 SGHAT and CDR2 FQNNGV. CDR3 sequence reads: CASSSGILSSYNEQFF. The CDR3 DNA reads TGTGCCAGCAGCTCGGGAATTCTAAGCTCCTACAATGAGCAGTTCTTC.

This clonotype was picked up a small number of times. The V call is TRBV2, the J call TRBJ1-2; D is uncertain. CDR1 SNHLY and CDR2 FYNNEI come from the germline V gene. Trimming left V 3 bases short and J 5 bases short, with 10 bases between. This CDR3 is 13 amino acids long. This chain's CDR3 is CASSERQSYGYTF. The CDR3 DNA reads as TGTGCCAGCAGTGAGCGGCAGAGTTATGGCTACACCTTC.

This clonotype was found a few times. The chain joins TRBV3-1 to TRBJ1-5, with a weak D call TRBD1 (6 bases). The V end lost 1 base, the J end lost 4 bases, and 8 bases lay between the germline ends. The length of the CDR3 is 14 residues. Germline lookup yields CDR1 LGHDT and CDR2 YNNKEL (reference sequence). In nucleotides, the CDR3 is TGTGCCAGCAGCCAAGGGGGACAAAATCAGCCCCAGCATTTT. Translating gives CASSQGGQNQPQHF.

The V call is TRBV11-3, the J call TRBJ2-1, with D possibly being TRBD2 (6 bases). With 5 bases removed from V and 4 bases from J, the gap between germline ends came to 9 bases. In germline, CDR1 is SGHNT, CDR2 YENEEA. The CDR3 has 13 residues. The CDR3 loop is CASSRRGYNEQFF. CDR3 DNA sequence: TGTGCCAGCAGCCGGAGGGGTTACAATGAGCAGTTCTTC.

This clonotype was observed a few times. This chain joins TRBV20-1 and TRBJ1-5; D is uncertain. The CDR3 contains 13 residues. From germline, CDR1 is DFQATT and CDR2 SNEGSKA (reference sequence). The V gene lost 5 bases and the J gene lost 6 bases, with 14 bases spanning the gap. The DNA of the CDR3 is TGCAGTGCTTTAATTCAGGCCCTTCAGCCCCAGCATTTT. It is translated as CSALIQALQPQHF.

The chain employs TRBV7-2 and TRBJ2-5; D not certain. Trimming removed 5 bases from V and 3 bases from J, with 13 bases in between. CDR1 and CDR2 (germline): SGHTA, FQGNSA. CDR3 length: 14 residues. CDR3 amino acids: CASSAMAAKETQYF. The CDR3 DNA reads TGTGCCAGCAGCGCAATGGCCGCAAAAGAGACCCAGTACTTC.

The J gene is TRBJ2-1, the V gene TRBV6-1; either TRBD1 or TRBD2 may supply D (5 bases each). V dropped 6 bases and J dropped 6 bases, with 21 bases sitting between them. The CDR3 extends over 16 amino acids. Looked up from germline, CDR1 is MNHNS and CDR2 is SASEGT. The CDR3 spells CASRSFGTGLVNEQFF. CDR3 bases: TGTGCCAGCAGGAGCTTCGGGACGGGGCTGGTCAATGAGCAGTTCTTC.

The chain recombines TRBV28 with TRBJ2-4, with 8 bases lining up with TRBD1. The DNA matches TRBJ2-5 better at its end, which makes the J call doubtful. This CDR3 has 15 amino acids. The germline gives CDR1 MDHEN, CDR2 SYDVKM. CDR3 loop: CASSFSRGRKETQYF. The CDR3 nucleotides read TGTGCCAGCAGTTTCTCCAGGGGGCGTAAAGAGACCCAGTACTTC.

CDR3 loop: CVRGNEQFF. The CDR3 bases are TGTGTCAGGGGTAATGAGCAGTTCTTC. This chain connects TRBV10-3 to TRBJ2-1, with D tentatively TRBD1 (6 bases). The length of the CDR3 is 9 residues. Looked up from germline, CDR1 is ENHRY and CDR2 is SYGVKD.

The chain has TRBV27 and TRBJ2-2; TRBD2 matches 10 bases. The CDR3 totals 16 residues. Germline V gene sequence: CDR1 MNHEY, CDR2 SMNVEV (reference sequence). Trimming cost V 3 bases and J 1 base; bases outside gene matches: 2. CDR3 bases: TGTGCCAGCAGTTTGACTAGCGGGCTGAACACCGGGGAGCTGTTTTTT. Translating it yields CASSLTSGLNTGELFF.

The CDR3 spells CASSFGRGLNTEAFF. The CDR3 DNA reads TGTGCCAGCAGTTTTGGCAGGGGGCTGAACACTGAAGCTTTCTTT. The rearrangement joins TRBV27 to TRBJ1-1; 8 bases map to TRBD1. Losses at the gene ends were 3 bases for V and 0 bases for J; bases not matched to a gene: 3. The germline gives CDR1 MNHEY, CDR2 SMNVEV (reference sequence). The CDR3 length is 15 residues.

This clonotype has just a few counts. This chain connects TRBV29-1 to TRBJ1-1; no firm D call. The germline CDR1 and CDR2 sequences are SQVTM and ANQGSEA. The CDR3 has 13 amino acids. V was shortened by 2 bases and J by 4 bases, with 11 bases between the two germline ends. CDR3 bases: TGCAGCGTTGAATCCAGGCTGGGCACTGAAGCTTTCTTT. Encoded protein: CSVESRLGTEAFF.

The chain carries TRBV4-2 and TRBJ2-5, with 7 bases identical to TRBD1. Germline V gene sequence: CDR1 LGHNA, CDR2 YNFKEQ. This CDR3 region has 16 residues. The ends lost 0 bases at V and 4 bases at J; junction bases unmatched: 8. The CDR3 loop reads CASSQDYKQGRETQYF. CDR3 DNA sequence: TGTGCCAGCAGCCAAGATTATAAACAGGGGCGAGAGACCCAGTACTTC.